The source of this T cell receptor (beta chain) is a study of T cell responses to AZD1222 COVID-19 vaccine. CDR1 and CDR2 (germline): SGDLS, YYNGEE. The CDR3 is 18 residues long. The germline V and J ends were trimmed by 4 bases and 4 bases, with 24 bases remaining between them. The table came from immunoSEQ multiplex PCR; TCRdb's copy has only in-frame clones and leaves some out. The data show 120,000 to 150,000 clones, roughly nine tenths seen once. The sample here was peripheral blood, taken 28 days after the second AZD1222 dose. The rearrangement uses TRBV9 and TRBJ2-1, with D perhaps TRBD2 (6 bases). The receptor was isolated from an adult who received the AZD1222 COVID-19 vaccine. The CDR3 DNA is TGTGCCAGCAGCCCGAGTGGGGGTAGGGACTCGGCTTACAATGAGCAGTTCTTC. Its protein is CASSPSGGRDSAYNEQFF.